A selection of T cell receptor beta chains follows, all from one sample in a study of blood T cell repertoires in COVID-19. Generated by immunoSEQ multiplex PCR, the TCRdb table keeps only in-frame clones and is missing some. Here the sample spans 350,000 to 450,000 clones, approximately 86% being singletons. Sequencing input: peripheral blood. The receptor source for this set is a woman in her sixties with COVID-19, enrolled during active disease. Both conserved end residues are part of each CDR3. Each record gives: V gene, J gene, clone size, D gene, CDR3 DNA, CDR3 protein. A D gene is named only where the DNA matches it firmly. Rows may omit the clone size; those that give it use once, few, many or a size class.

>TRBV28|TRBJ1-5|-|-
TGTGCCAGCAGCTTTTACCCGCAGGGTAGTACTCAGCCCCAGCATTTT
CASSFYPQGSTQPQHF
>TRBV5-5|TRBJ2-7|-|-
TGTGCCAGCAGCACACAGGGAGCCCACTACGAGCAGTACTTC
CASSTQGAHYEQYF
>TRBV19|TRBJ1-1|-|TRBD1
TGTGCCAGTACTAGGGGACAGGGGAACACTGAAGCTTTCTTT
CASTRGQGNTEAFF
>TRBV3-1/TRBV3-2|TRBJ1-2|-|-
TGTGCCAGCAGTACACAGGGCTATGGCTACACCTTC
CASSTQGYGYTF
>TRBV30|TRBJ1-6|-|-
TGTGCCTGGAGTGTCTTCGGGATCAGCTCCTATAATTCACCCCTCCACTTT
CAWSVFGISSYNSPLHF
>TRBV3-1/TRBV3-2|TRBJ2-4|-|TRBD1
TGTGCCAGCAGCGGTCCCGGGACAGGGGCCAACTTC
CASSGPGTGANF
>TRBV19|TRBJ2-5|-|TRBD2
TGTGCCAGTAGTATCCTAGCGGGGGATTTGGAGACCCAGTACTTC
CASSILAGDLETQYF
>TRBV9|TRBJ2-2|-|TRBD1
TGTGCCAGCAGCGCCCGGGACAGACCCACCGGGGAGCTGTTTTTT
CASSARDRPTGELFF
>TRBV11-2|TRBJ2-7|-|-
TGTGCCAGCAGCTCACCAGGGTTTCCCTACGAGCAGTACTTC
CASSSPGFPYEQYF
>TRBV5-1|TRBJ2-2|-|TRBD1
TGCGCCAGCAGCTTAACCAAGGGACAGGGGCAGAACACCGGGGAGCTGTTTTTT
CASSLTKGQGQNTGELFF
>TRBV20-1|TRBJ1-2|-|-
TGCAGTGCAACGACAGTCTATGGCTACACCTTC
CSATTVYGYTF
>TRBV7-2|TRBJ2-5|-|-
TGTGCCAGCAGCTTGGGGGGGCCCCAAGAGACCCAGTACTTC
CASSLGGPQETQYF
>TRBV10-3|TRBJ2-1|-|-
TGTGCCATCAGTGAGTCGGGGAGACGGAACTCCTACAATGAGCAGTTCTTC
CAISESGRRNSYNEQFF
>TRBV12-3/TRBV12-4|TRBJ1-2|-|TRBD1
TGTGCCAGCAGGTCCACAGGGGACTATGGCTACACCTTC
CASRSTGDYGYTF
>TRBV11-1|TRBJ2-7|-|TRBD1
TGTGCCAGCAGCTTAGCGACAGGGGTCACCTACGAGCAGTACTTC
CASSLATGVTYEQYF
>TRBV6-5|TRBJ2-7|-|-
TGTGCCAGCAGTTTCCATGGTTCAGGGACCTACGAGCAGTACTTC
CASSFHGSGTYEQYF
>TRBV10-1|TRBJ1-2|-|-
TGCGCCAGCAGTGAGTCCCCGGGGGTCGAGGATGGCTACACCTTC
CASSESPGVEDGYTF
>TRBV11-1|TRBJ2-7|once|TRBD1
TGTGCCAGCAGCCCTAGGACAGGGCAGGAGCAGTACTTC
CASSPRTGQEQYF
>TRBV5-4|TRBJ1-5|once|TRBD1
TGTGCCACCTCAGACAGGGTAGTAGGTCAGCCCCAGCATTTT
CATSDRVVGQPQHF
>TRBV14|TRBJ2-1|-|TRBD2
TGTGCCAGCAGCCAATTAGCGGGGGCTCCTGGGAATGAGCAGTTCTTC
CASSQLAGAPGNEQFF
>TRBV9|TRBJ2-2|-|-
TGTGCCAGCAGCCCCAGGGGTACCGGGGAGCTGTTTTTT
CASSPRGTGELFF
>TRBV5-1|TRBJ1-1|-|TRBD1
TGCGCCAGCACAAGTGGGACAGGAGGTATGAACACTGAAGCTTTCTTT
CASTSGTGGMNTEAFF
>TRBV5-1|TRBJ1-1|-|-
TGCGCCAGCAGCGGCGGACAGCTGCACACTGAAGCTTTCTTT
CASSGGQLHTEAFF
>TRBV12-3/TRBV12-4|TRBJ1-2|-|TRBD1
TGTGCCATCGGACAGGGAGGACGGTATGGCTACACCTTC
CAIGQGGRYGYTF
>TRBV7-2|TRBJ1-2|-|-
TGTGCCAGCAGCTTAGACAGCTCTAACTATGGCTACACCTTC
CASSLDSSNYGYTF
>TRBV2|TRBJ1-1|-|-
TGTGCCAGCACCGGTTCGGGGAGAGACACTGAAGCTTTCTTT
CASTGSGRDTEAFF
>TRBV6-2/TRBV6-3|TRBJ2-7|-|-
TGTGCCAGCAGTTATTTCGCTCCGGACGCGAGGGTGTACGAGCAGTACTTC
CASSYFAPDARVYEQYF
>TRBV7-2|TRBJ1-6|-|-
TGTGCCAGCAGCTTAGCTGTCACAAATTCACCCCTCCACTTT
CASSLAVTNSPLHF
>TRBV6-5|TRBJ1-2|-|TRBD1
TGTGCCAGCAGTTCGGACAGGGGGCGCTTCTATGGCTACACCTTC
CASSSDRGRFYGYTF
>TRBV5-1|TRBJ1-1|-|-
TGCGCCAGCAGGTTTCAGGGGAACACTGAAGCTTTCTTT
CASRFQGNTEAFF
>TRBV7-9|TRBJ2-2|-|-
TGTGCCAGCAGCTTAAGAGACCCAGGTACCGGGGAGCTGTTTTTT
CASSLRDPGTGELFF
>TRBV11-2|TRBJ2-2|-|TRBD1
TGTGCCAGCAGCTTAGAGATGGGCAGGGGGCCTGGGGAGCTGTTTTTT
CASSLEMGRGPGELFF
>TRBV19|TRBJ2-5|-|-
TGTGCCAGTAGAGCTCGAGAGGGTAAAGAGACCCAGTACTTC
CASRAREGKETQYF
>TRBV10-3|TRBJ2-3|-|TRBD2
TGTGCCATCATGATTAGGGTAGCGGGGGGAGATACGCAGTATTTT
CAIMIRVAGGDTQYF
>TRBV2|TRBJ2-1|many|TRBD2
TGTGCCAGCAGTGCTTCCAGCGGGGGGGCCGGTGAGCAGTTCTTC
CASSASSGGAGEQFF
>TRBV18|TRBJ1-6|-|TRBD1
TGTGCCAGCTCACCCTTCCAAACAGGGGGCCCTTATAATTCACCCCTCCACTTT
CASSPFQTGGPYNSPLHF
>TRBV7-9|TRBJ1-2|-|TRBD1
TGTGCCAGCAGCCTTGACAGGGTAGAGAAGTATGGCTACACCTTC
CASSLDRVEKYGYTF
>TRBV14|TRBJ1-4|-|TRBD1
TGTGCCAGCAGCCAAAGACAGGGGGCAACTAATGAAAAACTGTTTTTT
CASSQRQGATNEKLFF
>TRBV15|TRBJ2-7|-|TRBD1
TGTGCCACCAGCAGGGCCTCCGGGACAGGGGGACGCGAGCAGTACTTC
CATSRASGTGGREQYF
>TRBV3-1/TRBV3-2|TRBJ2-3|-|-
TGTGCCAGCAGCCTCGGACACCAGAGCACAGATACGCAGTATTTT
CASSLGHQSTDTQYF
>TRBV5-1|TRBJ1-4|once|-
TGCGCCAGCAGCTTAGGACCGGAGGGTGAAAAACTGTTTTTT
CASSLGPEGEKLFF